These T cell receptor beta chains were read from a single sample in a study of preoperative IRX-2 immunotherapy in early breast cancer. Profiling relied on immunoSEQ multiplex PCR, and the TCRdb table lists in-frame clones only, not all of them. The table shows tens of thousands of clones, with about 83% occurring only once. The sample was lymph node tissue, taken before IRX-2 immunotherapy. The receptors derive from a human donor with breast cancer. Both conserved end residues are part of each CDR3. D genes are given only for firm matches. Rows give clone size only sometimes, using once, few, many, or a class for an expanded clone.

V: TRBV6-8
D: NA
size: NA
J: TRBJ1-4
DNA: TGTGCCAGCAGTTACACCTGGACGGAGCTTAATGAAAAACTGTTTTTT
CDR3: CASSYTWTELNEKLFF

V: TRBV23-1
D: TRBD1
size: NA
J: TRBJ2-1
DNA: TGCGCCAGCAGCCAAAGTACCGGGACAGCCTCCTACAATGAGCAGTTCTTC
CDR3: CASSQSTGTASYNEQFF

V: TRBV7-6
D: TRBD1
size: NA
J: TRBJ2-1
DNA: TGTGCCAGCAGCCCTGACAGGGTTTCATACAATGAGCAGTTCTTC
CDR3: CASSPDRVSYNEQFF

V: TRBV19
D: TRBD1
size: NA
J: TRBJ1-2
DNA: TGTGCCACCAGATTGGGACAGAGCTACTATGGCTACACCTTC
CDR3: CATRLGQSYYGYTF

V: TRBV28
D: NA
size: NA
J: TRBJ2-7
DNA: TGTGCCAGCAGTTTCCCCGGGGAACAGGTACTAAAGTACTTC
CDR3: CASSFPGEQVLKYF

V: TRBV6-1
D: TRBD1
size: NA
J: TRBJ1-3
DNA: TGTGCCAGCAGTGAAGCGGCAGGGGGCTATGGAAACACCATATATTTT
CDR3: CASSEAAGGYGNTIYF

V: TRBV28
D: NA
size: NA
J: TRBJ1-1
DNA: TGTGCCAGCAGTTTCTGGGTTAACACTGAAGCTTTCTTT
CDR3: CASSFWVNTEAFF

V: TRBV15
D: NA
size: NA
J: TRBJ1-4
DNA: TGTGCCACCAGCAGAGATCCATCGCCTAATGAAAAACTGTTTTTT
CDR3: CATSRDPSPNEKLFF

V: TRBV19
D: TRBD2
size: NA
J: TRBJ2-5
DNA: TGTGCCAGTAGTCCTTCGGGACTACAAGAGACCCAGTACTTC
CDR3: CASSPSGLQETQYF

V: TRBV6-8
D: NA
size: medium-sized
J: TRBJ1-1
DNA: TGTGCCAGCAGTTATACCCAGACGGTGAACACTGAAGCTTTCTTT
CDR3: CASSYTQTVNTEAFF

V: TRBV19
D: NA
size: few
J: TRBJ2-7
DNA: TGTGCCAGTAAATTTGTCGGTTCCTACGAGCAGTACTTC
CDR3: CASKFVGSYEQYF

V: TRBV11-3
D: NA
size: few
J: TRBJ1-4
DNA: TGTGCCAGCAGCTTATCATTAAGGGATGAAAAACTGTTTTTT
CDR3: CASSLSLRDEKLFF

V: TRBV28
D: TRBD1
size: few
J: TRBJ1-4
DNA: TGTGCCAGCAGTTCACCGGACAGGGAAAAACTGTTTTTT
CDR3: CASSSPDREKLFF

V: TRBV30
D: NA
size: NA
J: TRBJ1-5
DNA: TGTGCCTGGAGTGTCGGCAGGGGAGGGAGCAATCAGCCCCAGCATTTT
CDR3: CAWSVGRGGSNQPQHF

V: TRBV6-8
D: NA
size: NA
J: TRBJ1-3
DNA: TGTGCCACCCAATGGATTGGGAAGATGACAGGCAACTCTGGAAACACCATATATTTT
CDR3: CATQWIGKMTGNSGNTIYF

V: TRBV6-8
D: TRBD2
size: NA
J: TRBJ2-1
DNA: TGTGCCAGCAGTTTAACACTAGCGGGGCTCTACAATGAGCAGTTCTTC
CDR3: CASSLTLAGLYNEQFF

V: TRBV6-8
D: NA
size: NA
J: TRBJ1-3
DNA: TGTGCCAGCAGTTACTCGAATCCACGGGCGGGAAACACCATATATTTT
CDR3: CASSYSNPRAGNTIYF

V: TRBV28
D: NA
size: NA
J: TRBJ2-7
DNA: TGTGCCAGCAGTTCCCCCAAGTCCCCGGGCTACGAGCAGTACTTC
CDR3: CASSSPKSPGYEQYF

V: TRBV6-8
D: TRBD2
size: NA
J: TRBJ2-1
DNA: TGTGCCAGCAGTTACCGACTAGCGGGGGGGTCCTACAATGAGCAGTTCTTC
CDR3: CASSYRLAGGSYNEQFF

V: TRBV10-2
D: NA
size: NA
J: TRBJ1-5
DNA: TGCGCCAGCAGTGAGATGGGGGGAAGTCAGCCCCAGCATTTT
CDR3: CASSEMGGSQPQHF

V: TRBV29-1
D: NA
size: NA
J: TRBJ2-1
DNA: TGCAGCGTTGAAGCACGACAGTGGAATGAGCAGTTCTTC
CDR3: CSVEARQWNEQFF

V: TRBV29-1
D: NA
size: NA
J: TRBJ2-3
DNA: TGCAGCGTTGGCCTCCTCTTAGCGTCCAGGGATACGCAGTATTTT
CDR3: CSVGLLLASRDTQYF

V: TRBV6-8
D: TRBD2
size: few
J: TRBJ2-7
DNA: TGTGCCAGCAGTCGATCTCTCCCTCTAGCGGGTACCTACGAGCAGTACTTC
CDR3: CASSRSLPLAGTYEQYF

V: TRBV7-4
D: NA
size: NA
J: TRBJ2-3
DNA: TGTGCCAGCAGCTTAGAGCGCCTAGATACGCAGTATTTT
CDR3: CASSLERLDTQYF

V: TRBV6-8
D: NA
size: NA
J: TRBJ1-2
DNA: TGTGCCAGCAGTAAGGCGGGGGCATTAGGGTATGGCTACACCTTC
CDR3: CASSKAGALGYGYTF

V: TRBV7-1
D: TRBD2
size: NA
J: TRBJ2-3
DNA: TGTGCCAGCAGCCTAGCGGCGGGGGATACGCAGTATTTT
CDR3: CASSLAAGDTQYF

V: TRBV11-3
D: TRBD1
size: NA
J: TRBJ1-2
DNA: TGTGCCAGCAGCAGCCGGGACAGGTCTGGGTATGGCTACACCTTC
CDR3: CASSSRDRSGYGYTF

V: TRBV6-8
D: NA
size: NA
J: TRBJ2-7
DNA: TGTGCCAGCAGTTACTTACCGACAAGCTACGAGCAGTACTTC
CDR3: CASSYLPTSYEQYF